These T cell receptor beta chains were read from a single sample in a study of T cells after yellow fever vaccination. Each CDR3 protein gets one entry after TCRdb re-called the 5' RACE reads with MiXCR. The sample has more than 200,000 distinct CDR3 sequences, around 3.5% seen once. The starting material was PBMCs, obtained 15 days after the yellow fever booster vaccination. Receptor source: a man aged 18 to 35 who received the YFV17D yellow fever vaccine. CDR3s leave out the opening cysteine and the closing phenylalanine or tryptophan. The order of the fields is CDR3 length, V gene, clone size, CDR3 protein. Clone size is stated in some rows and not others, as once, few, many or a class when expanded.

len: 16; v_gene: TRBV7-3; abundance: many; CDR3aa: ASSLPRGSGSSYNEQF
len: 11; v_gene: TRBV7-2; abundance: many; CDR3aa: ASSRTVDSPLH
len: 10; v_gene: TRBV29-1; abundance: many; CDR3aa: SAGQGATEAF
len: 13; v_gene: TRBV6-5; abundance: many; CDR3aa: ASSYRGAFAGELF
len: 12; v_gene: TRBV7-8; abundance: few; CDR3aa: ASSPGTGPQPQH
len: 12; v_gene: TRBV15; abundance: many; CDR3aa: ATSRGGTTDEQY
len: 11; v_gene: TRBV6-5; abundance: many; CDR3aa: ASSYSGAVEQY
len: 12; v_gene: TRBV29-1; abundance: .; CDR3aa: SALPTGTEYGYT
len: 14; v_gene: TRBV3-1; abundance: many; CDR3aa: ASSRGGLGIQETQY
len: 14; v_gene: TRBV12-3/TRBV12-4; abundance: many; CDR3aa: ASSPGGAGGHNEQF
len: 13; v_gene: TRBV3-1; abundance: many; CDR3aa: ASVRQQGAAGELF
len: 14; v_gene: TRBV12-3/TRBV12-4; abundance: many; CDR3aa: ASITGQGFSGNTIY
len: 11; v_gene: TRBV7-2; abundance: many; CDR3aa: ASLFGTQDTQY
len: 12; v_gene: TRBV7-2; abundance: many; CDR3aa: ASSFRGYGNTIY
len: 11; v_gene: TRBV3-1; abundance: many; CDR3aa: ASSERQANGYT
len: 15; v_gene: TRBV12-3/TRBV12-4; abundance: .; CDR3aa: ASSNTGTGATNEKLF
len: 11; v_gene: TRBV29-1; abundance: .; CDR3aa: SVEGTGEYEQF